The 5 T cell receptor beta chains below were found in one sample sequenced in a study of blood T cell repertoires in COVID-19 (dated by TCRdb to 2020 to 2021). The library relied on the immunoSEQ multiplex PCR assay. Here the immuneACCESS table is served through TCRdb, limited to in-frame sequences with V and J called. Missing clones are a known gap in these copies; in checked studies unresolved V genes cover under half, and the rest lacks a known reason. This sample lists more than 85,000 clones; roughly 83% were detected once. The ten largest clones add up to around 15% of the sample. Sequencing was performed on peripheral blood. These receptors originate from a woman aged 55-70 years with acute or convalescent COVID-19.

CDR3 nucleotide sequence: TGTGCCAGCAGCCCGACAGGGTATGGACAGCCCCAGCATTTT. It is translated as CASSPTGYGQPQHF. The genes are TRBV6-5 and TRBJ1-5, with 7 bases fitting TRBD1. The V and J ends lost 6 bases and 7 bases, in that order; junction bases with no gene match: 9. The CDR3 covers 14 residues. Looked up from germline, CDR1 is MNHEY and CDR2 is SVGAGI.

V and J are TRBV5-1 and TRBJ2-3, with D possibly being TRBD2 (6 bases). Germline V gene data show CDR1 as SGHRS and CDR2 as YFSETQ. The CDR3 covers 16 residues. V was trimmed by 1 base and J by 4 bases, leaving 16 bases between them. Here the CDR3 reads CASSLIGDWRADTQYF. CDR3 nucleotides: TGCGCCAGCAGCTTGATTGGGGATTGGAGGGCAGATACGCAGTATTTT.

The V gene is TRBV5-1, the J gene TRBJ1-2; D is unresolved. This CDR3 region has 12 residues. Germline assignment: CDR1 SGHRS and CDR2 YFSETQ. Deletions cut 4 bases from V and 2 bases from J, with 6 bases between. CDR3 nucleotides: TGCGCCAGCAGCGACGGGAACTATGGCTACACCTTC. Translation: CASSDGNYGYTF.

V is TRBV28 and J is TRBJ1-2; D gene unclear. The CDR3 runs to 15 residues. Deletions cut 2 bases from V and 4 bases from J, with 14 bases between. CDR1 is MDHEN, CDR2 SYDVKM, per germline. CDR3 sequence (DNA): TGTGCCAGCAGTTTAACCCGTTCCGTACTCTATGGCTACACCTTC. Translation: CASSLTRSVLYGYTF.

V is TRBV27 and J is TRBJ1-1, with D hard to call. CDR1 is MNHEY and CDR2 is SMNVEV in the germline V gene (reference sequence). V was clipped by 3 bases and J by 3 bases, with 8 bases between them. The CDR3 is 13 residues long. CDR3 in DNA: TGTGCCAGCAGTTTGTGGAGTGACACTGAAGCTTTCTTT. Its translation: CASSLWSDTEAFF.